The 21 T cell receptor beta chains listed next were all sequenced from one sample in a study of blood T cell repertoires in COVID-19. Assay used: immunoSEQ multiplex PCR; TCRdb lists only in-frame clones, some missing. The sample holds about 94,000 clones, about 80% seen once. Sequences were obtained from peripheral blood. The receptors were gathered from a man aged 55 to 69 with acute or convalescent COVID-19.

This rearrangement joins TRBV19 to TRBJ1-1; 8 bases agree with TRBD1. The CDR3 runs to 16 residues. Germline V gene data show CDR1 as LNHDA and CDR2 as SQIVND (reference sequence). After removal of 7 bases from V and 4 bases from J, the junction contained 14 bases not matched to a gene. In nucleotides, the CDR3 is TGTGCCAGTACCCCCACAGGGGGGAGGGGGAGCACTGAAGCTTTCTTT. It codes for CASTPTGGRGSTEAFF.

This CDR3 is CASTVTGTTEAFF. CDR3 in DNA: TGCGCCAGCACCGTAACAGGGACCACTGAAGCTTTCTTT. The chain combines TRBV5-1 with TRBJ1-1; TRBD1 is a possible D gene (6 bases). Germline values: CDR1 SGHRS, CDR2 YFSETQ. Deletions cut 6 bases from V and 4 bases from J, with 13 bases between. This CDR3 contains 13 residues.

This clone has just one count. The rearrangement uses TRBV4-2 and TRBJ2-7; 12 bases fit TRBD2. The junction had 5 bases not matched to a gene; V was cut back by 1 base and J by 4 bases. CDR1 LGHNA and CDR2 YNFKEQ come from the germline V gene. The CDR3 length is 16 residues. CDR3 bases: TGTGCCAGCAGCCAAGGTACTAGCGGGGGGATATACGAGCAGTACTTC. Its translation: CASSQGTSGGIYEQYF.

The V gene is TRBV24-1, the J gene TRBJ1-5, with TRBD1 identical over 10 bases. J lost 11 bases, V lost 3 bases, and 12 bases had no gene match. The CDR3 loop spans 16 amino acids. Germline V CDR1 and CDR2: KGHDR, SFDVKD. In nucleotides, the CDR3 is TGTGCCACCAGTGATGGGACAGGGGAACCCAATTCGGCCCAGCATTTT. It is translated as CATSDGTGEPNSAQHF.

The chain employs TRBV7-3 and TRBJ1-1; tentatively, D is TRBD1 (6 bases). Germline V gene sequence: CDR1 SGHTA, CDR2 FQGTGA. This CDR3 has 14 residues. Trimming pared 3 bases from V and 0 bases from J, leaving 8 bases between. The CDR3 nucleotides are TGTGCCAGCAGCTTCGGGGGGCTGAACACTGAAGCTTTCTTT. This gives the protein CASSFGGLNTEAFF.

This chain joins TRBV6-2 or TRBV6-3 and TRBJ1-5; weak D call: TRBD1 (6 bases). V lost 6 bases and J lost 4, with 16 bases in between. CDR3 size: 15 residues. Germline CDR1 MNHEY, CDR2 SVGEGT. CDR3 amino acids: CASSPGGRGNQPQHF. Here the CDR3 DNA reads TGTGCCAGCAGCCCAGGAGGGAGGGGGAATCAGCCCCAGCATTTT.

The J gene is TRBJ2-2, the V gene TRBV30; 9 bases fit TRBD1. The trim removed 4 bases at V and 6 bases at J, leaving 9 bases unmatched. Germline CDR1 GTSNPN, CDR2 SVGIG (reference sequence). The CDR3 loop spans 15 amino acids. The CDR3 loop reads CAWTPQGARAGELFF. CDR3 nucleotide sequence: TGTGCCTGGACCCCACAGGGGGCGCGGGCCGGGGAGCTGTTTTTT. The full variable domain, its missing parts supplied by reference TRBV30 and TRBJ2-2, is SQTIHQWPATLVQPVGSPLSLECTVEGTSNPNLYWYRQAAGRGLQLLFYSVGIGQISSEVPQNLSASRPQDRQFILSSKKLLLSDSGFYLCAWTPQGARAGELFFGEGSRLTVL.

The chain uses TRBV5-1 and TRBJ1-2; TRBD1 might be the D (5 bases). The CDR3 contains 14 residues. CDR1 SGHRS and CDR2 YFSETQ come from the germline V gene. V was shortened by 1 base and J by 2 bases, with 9 bases between the two germline ends. The CDR3 DNA reads as TGCGCCAGCAGCTTGTTAGCAGGGAACTATGGCTACACCTTC. This sequence encodes CASSLLAGNYGYTF.

The chain is built from TRBV7-9 and TRBJ2-5; D is ambiguous. The CDR3 extends over 13 amino acids. Germline loops: CDR1 SEHNR, CDR2 FQNEAQ (reference sequence). The V and J ends lost 2 bases and 4 bases respectively, with 8 bases between them. The CDR3 sequence: CASSLFERETQYF. The CDR3 DNA follows: TGTGCCAGCAGCTTATTTGAGAGAGAGACCCAGTACTTC.

Note on this clone: This same CDR3 is encoded by further DNA sequences in the sample. This chain joins TRBV5-1 and TRBJ2-1; D gene uncertain. Looked up from germline, CDR1 is SGHRS and CDR2 is YFSETQ. The CDR3 sequence is 14 residues long. V shed 4 bases and J shed 0 bases, with 8 bases lying between them. CDR3 sequence: CASSPYSSYNEQFF. Written as DNA, the CDR3 is TGCGCCAGCAGCCCCTATAGCTCCTACAATGAGCAGTTCTTC.

The rearrangement uses TRBV21-1 and TRBJ2-2; the table calls TRBD2, which could not be checked here. TRBV21-1 is a documented pseudogene. The CDR3 is made up of 11 amino acids. Here the CDR3 reads CASQEVGELFF. Written as DNA, the CDR3 is TGTGCCAGCCAGGAGGTCGGGGAGCTGTTTTTT.

The chain links TRBV7-9 to TRBJ2-3; 9 nucleotides align to TRBD2. The CDR3 has 15 amino acids. From germline, CDR1 is SEHNR and CDR2 FQNEAQ (reference sequence). V was pared by 5 bases and J by 1 base, with 4 bases of the junction left unmatched. CDR3 sequence: CASSAERGGTDTQYF. The DNA of the CDR3 is TGTGCCAGCAGCGCAGAGCGGGGGGGCACAGATACGCAGTATTTT. The variable domain in full, with the rest retrieved from reference TRBV7-9 and TRBJ2-3, is DTGVSQNPRHKITKRGQNVTFRCDPISEHNRLYWYRQTLGQGPEFLTYFQNEAQLEKSRLLSDRFSAERPKGSFSTLEIQRTEQGDSAMYLCASSAERGGTDTQYFGPGTRLTVL.

This chain connects TRBV30 to TRBJ1-6; 8 nucleotides line up with TRBD1. The CDR3 is 15 residues long. V lost 2 bases, J lost 8 bases, and 8 bases stayed unmatched. Per the germline V gene, CDR1 is GTSNPN and CDR2 is SVGIG (reference sequence). CDR3 in amino acids: CAWSLGQGGYSPLHF. CDR3 bases: TGTGCCTGGAGTCTCGGACAGGGAGGGTATTCACCCCTCCACTTT.

As DNA, the CDR3 is TGTGCCAGCTCAACCCTCGACAACCCAGCCGGGGAGCTGTTTTTT. As protein: CASSTLDNPAGELFF. This chain connects TRBV18 to TRBJ2-2; D ambiguous. Germline CDR1 and CDR2: KGHSH and LQKENI. This CDR3 region has 15 residues. V dropped 5 bases and J dropped 6 bases, with 16 bases sitting between them.

The chain uses TRBV28 and TRBJ2-7; weak D call: TRBD1 (6 bases). The CDR3 consists of 14 residues. Germline lookup yields CDR1 MDHEN and CDR2 SYDVKM. Deletions cut 8 bases from V and 0 bases from J, with 14 bases between. CDR3 nucleotides: TGTGCCAGCGTCTTGGACAGAATCTCCTACGAGCAGTACTTC. It encodes CASVLDRISYEQYF. The full variable domain, its missing parts supplied by reference TRBV28 and TRBJ2-7, is DVKVTQSSRYLVKRTGEKVFLECVQDMDHENMFWYRQDPGLGLRLIYFSYDVKMKEKGDIPEGYSVSREKKERFSLILESASTNQTSMYLCASVLDRISYEQYFGPGTRLTVT.

V usage is TRBV19 and J usage is TRBJ1-1; 11 bases fit TRBD1. V lost 5 bases and J lost 0; bases outside the gene matches: 11. Per the germline V gene, CDR1 is LNHDA and CDR2 is SQIVND (reference sequence). The CDR3 totals 18 residues. The DNA for the CDR3 is TGTGCCAGTAGTCCTTCCGGGACAGGGGGGCCCATGAACACTGAAGCTTTCTTT. It specifies CASSPSGTGGPMNTEAFF. Full variable domain (rest looked up from reference TRBV19 and TRBJ1-1): DGGITQSPKYLFRKEGQNVTLSCEQNLNHDAMYWYRQDPGQGLRLIYYSQIVNDFQKGDIAEGYSVSREKKESFPLTVTSAQKNPTAFYLCASSPSGTGGPMNTEAFFGQGTRLTVV.

The chain carries TRBV12-3 or TRBV12-4 and TRBJ1-1, with D tentatively TRBD1 (5 bases). With 2 bases removed from V and 12 bases from J, the gap between germline ends came to 16 bases. The CDR3 consists of 13 residues. Here the CDR3 DNA reads TGTGCCAGCAGTTTACCCGGCAGGGTTCTAACTTTCTTT. It specifies CASSLPGRVLTFF.

The rearrangement uses TRBV15 and TRBJ1-2, with D possibly being TRBD1 (6 bases). This CDR3 has 14 residues. CDR1 LNHNV and CDR2 YYDKDF come from the germline V gene (reference sequence). Trimming removed 1 base from V and 7 bases from J, with 13 bases in between. CDR3: CATSRGSETGGYTF. DNA of the CDR3: TGTGCCACCAGCAGAGGGAGCGAGACAGGTGGCTACACCTTC.

The genes are TRBV25-1 and TRBJ1-1; D is unclear. The germline V gene encodes CDR1 MGHDK and CDR2 SYGVNS. CDR3 length: 14 amino acids. The V end lost 3 bases, the J end lost 1 base, and 9 bases lay between the germline ends. CDR3 in amino acids: CASSETGSNTEAFF. The CDR3 bases are TGTGCCAGCAGTGAGACGGGATCGAACACTGAAGCTTTCTTT. Supplemented by reference TRBV25-1 and TRBJ1-1, the full variable domain reads EADIYQTPRYLVIGTGKKITLECSQTMGHDKMYWYQQDPGMELHLIHYSYGVNSTEKGDLSSESTVSRIRTEHFPLTLESARPSHTSQYLCASSETGSNTEAFFGQGTRLTVV.

The chain couples TRBV7-9 to TRBJ1-1; no definite D call. Germline loops: CDR1 SEHNR, CDR2 FQNEAQ (reference sequence). This CDR3 comprises 15 residues. Trimming pared 5 bases from V and 7 bases from J, leaving 20 bases between. Here the CDR3 reads CASSRRDITSSEAFF. The DNA for the CDR3 is TGTGCCAGCAGCCGCCGAGACATAACTAGTAGTGAAGCTTTCTTT.

The rearrangement uses TRBV6-5 and TRBJ2-7, with 9 bases identical to TRBD1. The CDR3 has 14 residues. The J segment lost 4 bases and the V segment lost 2 bases, leaving 3 bases of the junction unmatched. Germline CDR1 MNHEY, CDR2 SVGAGI. This CDR3 is CASSYGTGYYEQYF. The CDR3 DNA reads as TGTGCCAGCAGTTACGGGACAGGGTATTACGAGCAGTACTTC.